This entry describes one T cell receptor (beta chain). The antigen is unknown. The sample is drawn from a study of cytomegalovirus exposure and HLA in healthy donors. The donors were members of the validation cohort, which comprised about 120 subjects and was separate from the first cohort of 666 subjects. V shed 5 bases, J shed 2 bases, and the junction held 9 bases outside the gene matches. The germline CDR1 and CDR2 sequences are MDHEN and SYDVKM. This CDR3 is built from 16 residues. Clones were sequenced by immunoSEQ multiplex PCR, and TCRdb holds only the in-frame ones, with some missing. Of about 49,000 clones in the sample, approximately 90% were seen once. Overall study results and limits: Subsequent analysis revealed that first-cohort TCR clusters tended to co-occur in the 95 to 150 validation repertoires. As confirmed in vitro, three CMV-associated chains were specific for CMV antigens.

The chain links TRBV28 to TRBJ2-1, with TRBD1 matching 7 bases. Input material: PBMCs. This receptor was identified in a young man in good health and CMV-seronegative. The CDR3 DNA sequence: TGTGCCAGCAGTACAACCGGGACAGATACCTACAATGAGCAGTTCTTC. Protein sequence: CASSTTGTDTYNEQFF.